Each of the 12 T cell receptor beta chains below was sequenced from the same sample in a study of blood T cell repertoires in COVID-19. Sequenced by immunoSEQ multiplex PCR; TCRdb stores in-frame clones only, minus some. Among a few hundred thousand clones listed, roughly nine tenths were seen once. The sequencing input was peripheral blood. All receptors derive from a woman between 55 and 75 years old with COVID-19, enrolled during active disease.

The chain couples TRBV19 to TRBJ1-2; D not certain. The CDR3 length is 16 residues. Germline lookup yields CDR1 LNHDA and CDR2 SQIVND (reference sequence). V dropped 5 bases and J dropped 4 bases, with 20 bases sitting between them. The CDR3 loop is CASSSPAAPGTYGYTF. CDR3 bases: TGTGCCAGTAGTTCCCCCGCGGCTCCCGGTACCTATGGCTACACCTTC.

The chain carries TRBV5-1 and TRBJ2-3; TRBD2 agrees at 11 bases. V dropped 4 bases and J dropped 1; count of bases not matched to a gene: 8. The CDR3 loop spans 17 amino acids. Germline CDR1 SGHRS, CDR2 YFSETQ. CDR3 DNA sequence: TGCGCCAGCAGCAAAATTCCGGGACTAGCGGGCACAGATACGCAGTATTTT. This encodes CASSKIPGLAGTDTQYF.

This chain uses TRBV5-8 with TRBJ1-1, with D uncertain. The germline V gene encodes CDR1 SGHTS and CDR2 YDEGEE. The CDR3 sequence is 15 residues long. V gave up 0 bases and J gave up 4 bases, with 13 bases separating them. DNA for the CDR3: TGTGCCAGCAGCTTGGGAACGAGGGTTGGCACTGAAGCTTTCTTT. This translates into CASSLGTRVGTEAFF.

The chain carries TRBV18 and TRBJ1-1; D perhaps matches TRBD1 (6 bases). The germline gives CDR1 KGHSH, CDR2 LQKENI. V was shortened by 1 base and J by 1 base, with 19 bases between the two germline ends. The CDR3 length is 18 residues. The CDR3 coding sequence is TGTGCCAGCTCACCACTCTCGCAGGGGCAGAGCTCGAACACTGAAGCTTTCTTT. Protein sequence: CASSPLSQGQSSNTEAFF.

As regards this clone: One junction end disagrees with the germline gene, perhaps due to a read error. V is TRBV7-7 and J is TRBJ2-5, with 11 bases fitting TRBD2. CDR3 length: 16 amino acids. Germline values: CDR1 SSHAT, CDR2 FNYEAQ (reference sequence). The chain's CDR3 is CASSPLAGGLQETQYF. For the CDR3, the DNA is TGTGCTAGCAGCCCCCTAGCGGGGGGTCTCCAAGAGACCCAGTACTTC.

This clone occurred a few times. The J gene is TRBJ1-1, the V gene TRBV30, with a tentative D call TRBD1 (6 bases). The CDR3 length is 12 residues. V was pared by 5 bases and J by 0 bases, with 7 bases between. Germline loops: CDR1 GTSNPN, CDR2 SVGIG (reference sequence). The CDR3 DNA reads TGTGCCTGGGGACAGATGAACACTGAAGCTTTCTTT. Protein product: CAWGQMNTEAFF.

The V gene is TRBV5-1, the J gene TRBJ1-2, with D perhaps matching TRBD1 (5 bases). This CDR3 is built from 17 residues. Looked up from germline, CDR1 is SGHRS and CDR2 is YFSETQ. Trimming left V 4 bases short and J 3 bases short, with 22 bases between. CDR3: CASSVDGKGRSYYGYTF. The CDR3 nucleotides are TGCGCCAGCAGCGTTGATGGTAAGGGGAGGAGCTACTATGGCTACACCTTC.

The V call is TRBV19, the J call TRBJ1-2; 9 nucleotides match TRBD1. The V and J ends lost 9 bases and 6 bases, in that order; junction bases with no gene match: 11. The germline V gene has CDR1 LNHDA and CDR2 SQIVND (reference sequence). This CDR3 region has 14 residues. The CDR3 nucleotides are TGTGCCAGCACTAGTACCGGGACAGGGAATGGCTACACCTTC. Translation gives CASTSTGTGNGYTF.

The CDR3 here is CAWSVGDRDEQYF. CDR3 bases: TGTGCCTGGAGTGTTGGGGACAGGGACGAGCAGTACTTC. J is TRBJ2-7 and V is TRBV30; 9 bases map to TRBD1. The CDR3 covers 13 residues. Looked up from germline, CDR1 is GTSNPN and CDR2 is SVGIG (reference sequence). J lost 5 bases, V lost 0 bases, and 2 bases had no gene match.

This clone was seen more than once but under ten times. The chain uses TRBV7-9 and TRBJ1-1; 7 bases match TRBD1. The CDR3 loop spans 16 amino acids. The junction had 12 bases not matched to a gene; V was cut back by 4 bases and J by 4 bases. In germline, CDR1 is SEHNR, CDR2 FQNEAQ (reference sequence). The CDR3 DNA reads as TGTGCCAGCAGCTCGCCAGTAGACAGGGTATCCACTGAAGCTTTCTTT. It yields the protein CASSSPVDRVSTEAFF.

This clone has just one count. CDR3 sequence reads: CASTYGGHDNTEAFF. The CDR3 DNA sequence: TGTGCCAGCACCTACGGTGGACATGACAACACTGAAGCTTTCTTT. The chain couples TRBV6-5 to TRBJ1-1, with D possibly TRBD1 on 5 matching bases. The CDR3 length is 15 residues. Trimming took 7 bases from V and 2 from J, leaving 17 bases between them. Germline-derived CDR1 and CDR2 are MNHEY and SVGAGI.

The J gene is TRBJ2-3, the V gene TRBV2, with 9 positions matching TRBD2. J lost 5 bases, V lost 2 bases, and 14 bases had no gene match. This CDR3 is 18 amino acids long. The germline V gene encodes CDR1 SNHLY and CDR2 FYNNEI. The chain's CDR3 is CASSEFGRAGGLLDTQYF. As DNA, the CDR3 is TGTGCCAGCAGTGAATTTGGCAGAGCGGGGGGACTGTTAGATACGCAGTATTTT.